The entry below gives a single T cell receptor (beta chain) sequence along with its context. Its antigen is still unknown. This sample was taken from a study of long-term antiretroviral therapy in people with HIV. Per donor, at least one pre-ART and at least two post-ART PBMC samples were obtained. Every specimen held between roughly 1-11 million cryopreserved PBMC. These were thawed and washed before DNA extraction. The CDR3 is 13 residues long. The ends were cut back, 2 bases at V and 5 bases at J, with 9 bases in the middle. The germline gives CDR1 MNHNS, CDR2 SASEGT. General observations from the study: With ART, diversity went up but was still lower than in transplant donor controls. Narrower CDR3 length ranges marked HIV repertoires relative to controls.

Researchers ran immunoSEQ v3.0 at survey level. This table comes from immunoSEQ multiplex PCR, and its TCRdb copy is limited to in-frame clones, with some not included. Here the sample spans 45,000 or so clones, about 95% being singletons. The source is a man aged 30-40 years with HIV. The starting material was unsorted PBMCs, obtained around 9 years after starting antiretroviral therapy. The V gene is TRBV6-1, the J gene TRBJ1-1; D is unresolved. CDR3: CASSERPGTEAFF. CDR3 nucleotides: TGTGCCAGCAGTGAAAGGCCGGGAACTGAAGCTTTCTTT.